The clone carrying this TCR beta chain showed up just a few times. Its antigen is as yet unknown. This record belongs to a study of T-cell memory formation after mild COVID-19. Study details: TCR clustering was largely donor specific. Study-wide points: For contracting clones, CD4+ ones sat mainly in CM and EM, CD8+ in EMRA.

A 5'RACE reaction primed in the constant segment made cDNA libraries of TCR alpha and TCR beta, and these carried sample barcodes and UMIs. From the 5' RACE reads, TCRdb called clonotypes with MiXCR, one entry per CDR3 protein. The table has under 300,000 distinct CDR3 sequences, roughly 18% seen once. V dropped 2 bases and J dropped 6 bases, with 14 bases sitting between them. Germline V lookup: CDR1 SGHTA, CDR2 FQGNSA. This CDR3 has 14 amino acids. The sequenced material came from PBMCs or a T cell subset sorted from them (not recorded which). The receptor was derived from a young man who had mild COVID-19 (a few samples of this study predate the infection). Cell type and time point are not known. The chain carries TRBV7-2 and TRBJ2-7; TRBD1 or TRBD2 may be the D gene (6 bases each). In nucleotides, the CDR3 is TGTGCCAGCAGCTTACGTGGAGGGGGTGGCGAGCAGTACTTC. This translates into CASSLRGGGGEQYF.